This TCR beta chain emerged from a study of beta chain features in type 1 diabetes. Germline V gives CDR1 MDHEN, CDR2 SYDVKM. V lost 0 bases and J lost 0; bases outside the gene matches: 3. This CDR3 contains 16 residues. In its sample, this clone was seen once. Expressed TCRB transcripts got sequenced, as all isolated RNA was reverse transcribed. The method was immunoSEQ multiplex PCR; TCRdb's version includes in-frame clones alone and lacks a portion of them. The table has more than 300,000 clones, around 7.6% seen once. One heparinised draw, averaging about 110 mL, was taken per donor. V is TRBV28 and J is TRBJ2-3, with TRBD2 identical over 7 bases. The origin of this receptor is a woman in her late teens or twenties in good health. Input material: central memory CD4+ T cells from blood. Here the CDR3 DNA reads TGTGCCAGCAGTTTATGGGCGGGAGCCAGCACAGATACGCAGTATTTT. Its protein product is CASSLWAGASTDTQYF.